This TCR beta chain came from a study of blood T cell repertoires in COVID-19. Looked up from germline, CDR1 is SGHRS and CDR2 is YFSETQ. CDR3 length: 14 residues. V was pared by 0 bases and J by 1 base, with 7 bases between. Clones were read by immunoSEQ multiplex PCR, and TCRdb kept only the in-frame ones, dropping some. The sample yields about 100,000 clones, about 91% seen once. The chain uses TRBV5-1 and TRBJ1-1; D possibly corresponds to TRBD1 (6 bases). The clonotype was recovered from a human donor in a cohort sampled during active COVID-19. The sample was peripheral blood. The CDR3 spells CASSLEGGNTEAFF. Here the CDR3 DNA reads TGCGCCAGCAGCTTGGAAGGGGGGAACACTGAAGCTTTCTTT.